The clone carrying this T cell receptor beta chain showed up many times. The CDR3 is 16 residues long. CDR1 and CDR2 (germline): MNHEY, SMNVEV (reference sequence). V was shortened by 5 bases and J by 0 bases, with 17 bases between the two germline ends. This entry is derived from a study of regulatory T cells in long-lasting Graves disease. Described time point: persistent/refractory GD, antithyroid drugs over 5 years with positive TRAb. PBMC RNA served as the TCR library source. Arm-PCR of CDR3 regions with iRepertoire HTBI primers generated TCR beta libraries. MiXCR was run by TCRdb on the multiplex PCR reads, yielding one entry per CDR3 protein. Of 300,000 to 500,000 distinct CDR3 sequences listed, 20% to 25% are singletons.

This TCR came from a female donor with Graves disease. This sequence joins TRBV27 and TRBJ2-7, with unresolved D. The sequencing here drew on peripheral blood mononuclear cells (PBMCs), taken when the disease was refractory, from a patient treated with antithyroid drugs. The CDR3 sequence: CASSLTWTVSSYEQYF. In DNA form, the CDR3 reads TGTGCCAGCAGTCTCACATGGACGGTTAGCTCCTACGAGCAGTACTTC.